The clone carrying this T cell receptor beta chain was seen ten or more times. Its antigen is unidentified. Using its own MiXCR run on the 5' RACE reads, TCRdb lists one record per CDR3 protein. The sample shows 200,000 to 300,000 distinct CDR3 sequences, over 8.5% of them seen only once. This specimen belongs to a study of CD8 T cells in ankylosing spondylitis. Regarding the study as a whole: A motif of 7 to 9 highly homologous TCR beta variants was seen as apparently characteristic of ankylosing spondylitis blood.

V was trimmed by 2 bases and J by 7 bases, leaving 6 bases between them. This CDR3 is built from 11 residues. The germline CDR1 and CDR2 sequences are MNHNY and SVGAGI (reference sequence). The receptor was isolated from a male donor with ankylosing spondylitis or in good health (not recorded which). The chain combines TRBV6-6 with TRBJ2-7; weak D call: TRBD2 (6 bases). The specimen sequenced was blood, either unsorted or a sorted T cell fraction (not recorded which). The DNA for the CDR3 is TGTGCCAGCAGTTACGGGGGGGAGCAGTACTTC. Residues: CASSYGGEQYF.